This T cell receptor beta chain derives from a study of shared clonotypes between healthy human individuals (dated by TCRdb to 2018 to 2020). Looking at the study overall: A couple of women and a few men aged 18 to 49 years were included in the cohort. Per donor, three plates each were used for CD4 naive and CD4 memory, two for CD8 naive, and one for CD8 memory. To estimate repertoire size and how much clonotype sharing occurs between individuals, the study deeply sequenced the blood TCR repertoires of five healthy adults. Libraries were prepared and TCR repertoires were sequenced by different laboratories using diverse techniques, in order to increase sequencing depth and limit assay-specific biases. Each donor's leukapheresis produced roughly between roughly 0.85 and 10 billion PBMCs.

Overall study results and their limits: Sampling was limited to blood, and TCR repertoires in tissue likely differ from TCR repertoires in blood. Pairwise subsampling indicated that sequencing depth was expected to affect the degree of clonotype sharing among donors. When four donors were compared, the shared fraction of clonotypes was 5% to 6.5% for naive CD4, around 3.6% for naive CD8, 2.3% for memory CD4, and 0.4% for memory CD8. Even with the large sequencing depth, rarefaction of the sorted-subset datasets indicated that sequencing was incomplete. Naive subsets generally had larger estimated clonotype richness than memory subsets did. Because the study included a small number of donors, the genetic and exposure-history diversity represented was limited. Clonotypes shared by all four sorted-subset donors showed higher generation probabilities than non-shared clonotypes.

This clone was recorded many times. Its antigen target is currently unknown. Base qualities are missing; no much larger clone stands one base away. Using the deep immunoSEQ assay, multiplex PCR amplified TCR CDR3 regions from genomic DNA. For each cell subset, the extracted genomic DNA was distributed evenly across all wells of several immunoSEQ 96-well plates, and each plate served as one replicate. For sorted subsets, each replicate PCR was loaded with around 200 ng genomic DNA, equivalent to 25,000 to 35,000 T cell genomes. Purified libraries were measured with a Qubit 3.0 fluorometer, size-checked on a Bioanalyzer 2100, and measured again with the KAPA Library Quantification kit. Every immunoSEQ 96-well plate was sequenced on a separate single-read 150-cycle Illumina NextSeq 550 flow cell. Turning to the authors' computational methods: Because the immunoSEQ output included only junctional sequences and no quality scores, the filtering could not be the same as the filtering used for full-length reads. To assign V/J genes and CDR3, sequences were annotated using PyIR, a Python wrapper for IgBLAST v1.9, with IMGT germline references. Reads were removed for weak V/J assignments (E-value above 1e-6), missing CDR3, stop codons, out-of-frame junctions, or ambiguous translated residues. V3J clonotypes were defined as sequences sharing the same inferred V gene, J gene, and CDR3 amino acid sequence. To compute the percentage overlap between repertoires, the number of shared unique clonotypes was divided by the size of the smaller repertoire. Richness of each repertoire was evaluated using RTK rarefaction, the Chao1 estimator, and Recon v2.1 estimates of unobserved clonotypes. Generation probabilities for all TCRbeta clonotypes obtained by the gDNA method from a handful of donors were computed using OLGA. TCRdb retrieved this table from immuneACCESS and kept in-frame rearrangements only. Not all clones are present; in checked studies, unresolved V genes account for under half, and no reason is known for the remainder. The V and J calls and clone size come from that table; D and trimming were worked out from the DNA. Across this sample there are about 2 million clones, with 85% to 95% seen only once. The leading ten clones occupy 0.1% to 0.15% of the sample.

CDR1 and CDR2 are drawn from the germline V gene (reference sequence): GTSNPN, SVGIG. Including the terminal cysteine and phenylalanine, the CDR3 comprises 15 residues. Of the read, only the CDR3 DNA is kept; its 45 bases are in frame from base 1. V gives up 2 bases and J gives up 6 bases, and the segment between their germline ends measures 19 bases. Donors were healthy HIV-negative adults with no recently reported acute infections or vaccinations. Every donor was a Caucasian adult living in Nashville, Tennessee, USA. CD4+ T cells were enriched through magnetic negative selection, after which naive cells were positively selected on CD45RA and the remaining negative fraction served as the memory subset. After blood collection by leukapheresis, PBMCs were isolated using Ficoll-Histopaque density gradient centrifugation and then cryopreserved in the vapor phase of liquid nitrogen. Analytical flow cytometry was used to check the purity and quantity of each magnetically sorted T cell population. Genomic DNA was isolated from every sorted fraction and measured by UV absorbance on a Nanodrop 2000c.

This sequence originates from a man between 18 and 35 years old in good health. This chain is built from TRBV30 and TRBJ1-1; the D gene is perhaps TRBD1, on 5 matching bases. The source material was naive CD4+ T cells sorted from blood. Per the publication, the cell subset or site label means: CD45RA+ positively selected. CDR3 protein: CAWSKGRGTGSEAFF. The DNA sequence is TGTGCCTGGAGTAAGGGACGAGGCACCGGGTCTGAAGCTTTCTTT.